This is a list of T cell receptor beta chains from one sample in a study of CD8+ T cells in alopecia areata. Clones were sequenced by immunoSEQ multiplex PCR, and TCRdb holds only the in-frame ones, with some missing. The data contain 90,000 to 120,000 clones, around 59% of them singletons. The specimen sequenced was CD8+ T cells sorted from blood. These receptors were obtained from a human donor in good health. Both conserved end residues are part of each CDR3. Fields, in order: D gene, J gene, clone size, V gene, CDR3 DNA, CDR3 protein. D genes are given only for firm matches. Some rows have no size entry. The others give once, few or many, or a class for an expanded clone.

>NA|TRBJ1-1|NA|TRBV5-6
TGTGCCAGCAGCTTGGCTGGGGGCGTGACTGAAGCTTTCTTT
CASSLAGGVTEAFF
>NA|TRBJ2-7|few|TRBV5-1
TGCGCCAGCAGCTTGGTCGGAGTAGGGGGCGAGCAGTACTTC
CASSLVGVGGEQYF
>NA|TRBJ1-4|NA|TRBV4-1
TGCGCCAGCAGCCAGGGGGGGGCAGCCGACGTGAATGAAAAACTGTTTTTT
CASSQGGAADVNEKLFF
>NA|TRBJ2-1|few|TRBV5-1
TGCGCCAGCAGATCTTACCCATTGGCTATGGACAATGAGCAGTTCTTC
CASRSYPLAMDNEQFF
>TRBD1|TRBJ1-2|NA|TRBV9
TGTGCCAGCAGCGTAGGCACAGGGGGTATCTATGGCTACACCTTC
CASSVGTGGIYGYTF
>NA|TRBJ1-2|NA|TRBV10-2
TGCGCCAGCAGTGACAGATATGGCTACACCTTC
CASSDRYGYTF
>TRBD1|TRBJ2-7|NA|TRBV2
TGTGCCAGCAGGACCGGGACAGGCTCCTACGAGCAGTACTTC
CASRTGTGSYEQYF
>NA|TRBJ2-7|NA|TRBV4-1
TGCGCCAGCAGCCTGGAGGGCAACGAGCAGTACTTC
CASSLEGNEQYF
>NA|TRBJ2-7|NA|TRBV4-1
TGCGCCAGCAGCCAAGGACGGATGGCCTCCTACGAGCAGTACTTC
CASSQGRMASYEQYF
>NA|TRBJ2-7|few|TRBV29-1
TGCAGCGTTGAAGATCGAGGTCAGTTCTACGAGCAGTACTTC
CSVEDRGQFYEQYF
>NA|TRBJ2-5|NA|TRBV13
TGTGCCAGCAGCCCCAGTGGCAAGAAGAAAGAGACCCAGTACTTC
CASSPSGKKKETQYF
>NA|TRBJ2-7|NA|TRBV28
TGTGCCAGCAGTTTCGAGGCTGGGGGGCTCGAGCAGTACTTC
CASSFEAGGLEQYF
>TRBD1|TRBJ2-1|NA|TRBV29-1
TGCAGCGTTGAGCCGGGACAGGGGGCGTCCTACAATGAGCAGTTCTTC
CSVEPGQGASYNEQFF
>NA|TRBJ2-3|NA|TRBV9
TGTGCCAGCAGCGGAGGGACGCCTACAGATACGCAGTATTTT
CASSGGTPTDTQYF
>NA|TRBJ2-3|NA|TRBV6-5
TGTGCCAGCAGTCCCAACCTTTCTCCAGATACGCAGTATTTT
CASSPNLSPDTQYF
>NA|TRBJ1-6|few|TRBV5-1
TGCGCCAGCAGCCGGACGGGTTCACCCCTCCACTTT
CASSRTGSPLHF
>TRBD1|TRBJ1-5|NA|TRBV6-1
TGTGCCAGCAGTGAAGGGACAGGGGGCGTTCAGCCCCAGCATTTT
CASSEGTGGVQPQHF
>NA|TRBJ2-5|few|TRBV7-8
TGTGCCAGCAGCTTAGAGGCAGGGTCGGGGGAGACCCAGTACTTC
CASSLEAGSGETQYF
>NA|TRBJ1-1|NA|TRBV21-1
TGTGCCACCACCCTGAGCCGGGACCCAAGGACGAACACTGAAGCTTTCTTT
CATTLSRDPRTNTEAFF
>NA|TRBJ2-5|few|TRBV5-1
TGCGCCAGCAGCTTGGCCTTGATCCAAGAGACCCAGTACTTC
CASSLALIQETQYF
>NA|TRBJ1-1|once|TRBV28
TGTGCCAGCAGTATAACAGGGAGCGCTGAAGCTTTCTTT
CASSITGSAEAFF
>TRBD2|TRBJ2-5|NA|TRBV6-1
TGTGCCAGCAGTGAAAACGTAGCGGGGGGGCCGTCGGAGACCCAGTACTTC
CASSENVAGGPSETQYF
>NA|TRBJ2-7|NA|TRBV13
TGTGCCAGCAGCTTAGGCCGGGGGGAGCAGTACTTC
CASSLGRGEQYF
>NA|TRBJ1-1|NA|TRBV25-1
TGTGCCAGCAGTGAATGGGGGTCTTCGAACACTGAAGCTTTCTTT
CASSEWGSSNTEAFF
>NA|TRBJ2-5|NA|TRBV7-8
TGTGCCAGCAGCTTATATCGGGGGGAGACCCAGTACTTC
CASSLYRGETQYF